This T cell receptor (beta chain) is drawn from a study of T cells in Graves' hyperthyroidism and ophthalmopathy (dated by TCRdb to 2018 to 2020). Study-level background: Peripheral blood samples were taken at initial diagnosis, before any treatment was given. Following sampling, methimazole starting at 30 mg daily was given to hyperthyroidism patients, and high-dose intravenous methylprednisolone was given to ophthalmopathy patients. To identify TCR V-J signatures that set the groups apart, the researchers used a discovery cohort of about a hundred patients, made up of 43 with Graves' ophthalmopathy and some 58 with stable Graves' hyperthyroidism. Prospective prediction of ophthalmopathy was tested in an independent validation cohort of fewer than 20 hyperthyroidism patients and 17 patients who later progressed to ophthalmopathy. The roughly 100 discovery patients were randomly divided into training and test sets at a 7:3 ratio. The study also compared thyroid tissue and blood T-cell repertoires from roughly 6 Graves' hyperthyroidism patients. TCR Vbeta CDR3 sequencing of approximately 140 peripheral blood samples (43 ophthalmopathy, around 80 hyperthyroidism and approximately 17 progressor patients) is reported in the paper. Overall study results and their limits: Most expanded thyroid clonotypes (frequency above 0.001) were also detected in blood, a finding suggesting that blood repertoires may reflect thyroid immune responses. In validation, the model predicted progression to ophthalmopathy a median of about 6 months before onset, with approximately 71% sensitivity and about 72% specificity. In cross-validation, a model built on a 13 V-J signature told ophthalmopathy apart from stable hyperthyroidism with 87.88% sensitivity and about 81% specificity, and in testing the same model reached 80%/75%. Sample size was not statistically predetermined, and blinding of investigators to group allocation was not performed.

TCR beta CDR3 regions were amplified from RNA transcripts. For the first round of RT-PCR on the TCR CDR3, the HTBI primer set was used together with the Qiagen OneStep RT-PCR kit. Libraries were constructed in a second round of multiplex PCR, after which size selection and purification were performed. The libraries were sequenced on an Illumina HiSeq2000 using paired-end 100 bp reads. The authors' pipeline ran thus. Raw data were processed with SOAPnuke, discarding reads with adapters, uncalled bases, mean Phred below 15, or no exact constant-primer or identifier match. COPE v1.2.5 was used to merge high-quality paired reads, and clonotypes were defined as unique nucleotide sequences. MiTCR v1.1 was used to align clonotypes to the IMGT TRBV, TRBD and TRBJ reference segments. The analysis included only V-J combinations with a frequency above 0.0001, which together covered more than 98% of the repertoires. The TCS score was defined as the ratio of F50 (clonal expansion) to E x V (chaos), calculated using BLOSUM62-based TCRdist between CDR3 peptides within each V-J. Welch's t-statistics and random forest reduced several hundred V-J features to roughly 13, which were used in a naive Bayes classifier (R e1071). TCRdb redid the processing of the public reads, applying fastp at Q25 and MiXCR, and retained in-frame beta chains. Each CDR3 protein gets just one entry, which takes the most common genes and DNA from the rows behind it. V and J calls and clone size were set by TCRdb, not the authors. The sample data list about 250,000 distinct CDR3 sequences, and around 24% of these were observed just once. In total, the top ten clones hold under 40% of the sample.

For this chain, trimming is 5 bases at the V end and 2 bases at the J end, and the number of junction bases without a gene match is 10. The germline V gene gives CDR1 as MDHEN and CDR2 as SYDVKM. The CDR3 starts with the cysteine, ends with the phenylalanine, and has 16 residues. Solely the CDR3 DNA is kept, with 48 bases framed from the first base. This clonotype was detected many times. The specificity of this receptor is unknown. No base qualities exist here, and no much larger clone lies one base off it. Ophthalmopathy patients had moderately to severely active disease, with a Clinical Activity Score of 3 or more, a NOSPECS grade of 4 or more, and a disease duration of less than 3 months. The study excluded patients with uncontrolled infections, other autoimmune diseases, pregnancy or lactation. Diagnoses were based on clinical symptoms, serum thyroxine and TRAb, thyroid ultrasound and orbital computed tomography. PBMCs were separated from around 9.1 ml of fresh peripheral blood using Ficoll-Paque density gradient centrifugation. Total RNA was extracted using Trizol reagent, and RNA quality was assessed on an Agilent 2100 Bioanalyzer.

The chain uses TRBV28 and TRBJ2-7, and TRBD1 matches 9 of the central bases. This TCR came from a woman aged 35 to 49 with Graves' ophthalmopathy. Sequenced material: blood. The CDR3 reads as follows: CASSPPGTGSTYEQYF. The DNA sequence follows: TGTGCCAGCAGTCCCCCCGGGACAGGGTCAACCTACGAGCAGTACTTC. With the rest looked up from the reference TRBV28 and TRBJ2-7 genes rather than sequenced, the full variable domain is DVKVTQSSRYLVKRTGEKVFLECVQDMDHENMFWYRQDPGLGLRLIYFSYDVKMKEKGDIPEGYSVSREKKERFSLILESASTNQTSMYLCASSPPGTGSTYEQYFGPGTRLTVT.